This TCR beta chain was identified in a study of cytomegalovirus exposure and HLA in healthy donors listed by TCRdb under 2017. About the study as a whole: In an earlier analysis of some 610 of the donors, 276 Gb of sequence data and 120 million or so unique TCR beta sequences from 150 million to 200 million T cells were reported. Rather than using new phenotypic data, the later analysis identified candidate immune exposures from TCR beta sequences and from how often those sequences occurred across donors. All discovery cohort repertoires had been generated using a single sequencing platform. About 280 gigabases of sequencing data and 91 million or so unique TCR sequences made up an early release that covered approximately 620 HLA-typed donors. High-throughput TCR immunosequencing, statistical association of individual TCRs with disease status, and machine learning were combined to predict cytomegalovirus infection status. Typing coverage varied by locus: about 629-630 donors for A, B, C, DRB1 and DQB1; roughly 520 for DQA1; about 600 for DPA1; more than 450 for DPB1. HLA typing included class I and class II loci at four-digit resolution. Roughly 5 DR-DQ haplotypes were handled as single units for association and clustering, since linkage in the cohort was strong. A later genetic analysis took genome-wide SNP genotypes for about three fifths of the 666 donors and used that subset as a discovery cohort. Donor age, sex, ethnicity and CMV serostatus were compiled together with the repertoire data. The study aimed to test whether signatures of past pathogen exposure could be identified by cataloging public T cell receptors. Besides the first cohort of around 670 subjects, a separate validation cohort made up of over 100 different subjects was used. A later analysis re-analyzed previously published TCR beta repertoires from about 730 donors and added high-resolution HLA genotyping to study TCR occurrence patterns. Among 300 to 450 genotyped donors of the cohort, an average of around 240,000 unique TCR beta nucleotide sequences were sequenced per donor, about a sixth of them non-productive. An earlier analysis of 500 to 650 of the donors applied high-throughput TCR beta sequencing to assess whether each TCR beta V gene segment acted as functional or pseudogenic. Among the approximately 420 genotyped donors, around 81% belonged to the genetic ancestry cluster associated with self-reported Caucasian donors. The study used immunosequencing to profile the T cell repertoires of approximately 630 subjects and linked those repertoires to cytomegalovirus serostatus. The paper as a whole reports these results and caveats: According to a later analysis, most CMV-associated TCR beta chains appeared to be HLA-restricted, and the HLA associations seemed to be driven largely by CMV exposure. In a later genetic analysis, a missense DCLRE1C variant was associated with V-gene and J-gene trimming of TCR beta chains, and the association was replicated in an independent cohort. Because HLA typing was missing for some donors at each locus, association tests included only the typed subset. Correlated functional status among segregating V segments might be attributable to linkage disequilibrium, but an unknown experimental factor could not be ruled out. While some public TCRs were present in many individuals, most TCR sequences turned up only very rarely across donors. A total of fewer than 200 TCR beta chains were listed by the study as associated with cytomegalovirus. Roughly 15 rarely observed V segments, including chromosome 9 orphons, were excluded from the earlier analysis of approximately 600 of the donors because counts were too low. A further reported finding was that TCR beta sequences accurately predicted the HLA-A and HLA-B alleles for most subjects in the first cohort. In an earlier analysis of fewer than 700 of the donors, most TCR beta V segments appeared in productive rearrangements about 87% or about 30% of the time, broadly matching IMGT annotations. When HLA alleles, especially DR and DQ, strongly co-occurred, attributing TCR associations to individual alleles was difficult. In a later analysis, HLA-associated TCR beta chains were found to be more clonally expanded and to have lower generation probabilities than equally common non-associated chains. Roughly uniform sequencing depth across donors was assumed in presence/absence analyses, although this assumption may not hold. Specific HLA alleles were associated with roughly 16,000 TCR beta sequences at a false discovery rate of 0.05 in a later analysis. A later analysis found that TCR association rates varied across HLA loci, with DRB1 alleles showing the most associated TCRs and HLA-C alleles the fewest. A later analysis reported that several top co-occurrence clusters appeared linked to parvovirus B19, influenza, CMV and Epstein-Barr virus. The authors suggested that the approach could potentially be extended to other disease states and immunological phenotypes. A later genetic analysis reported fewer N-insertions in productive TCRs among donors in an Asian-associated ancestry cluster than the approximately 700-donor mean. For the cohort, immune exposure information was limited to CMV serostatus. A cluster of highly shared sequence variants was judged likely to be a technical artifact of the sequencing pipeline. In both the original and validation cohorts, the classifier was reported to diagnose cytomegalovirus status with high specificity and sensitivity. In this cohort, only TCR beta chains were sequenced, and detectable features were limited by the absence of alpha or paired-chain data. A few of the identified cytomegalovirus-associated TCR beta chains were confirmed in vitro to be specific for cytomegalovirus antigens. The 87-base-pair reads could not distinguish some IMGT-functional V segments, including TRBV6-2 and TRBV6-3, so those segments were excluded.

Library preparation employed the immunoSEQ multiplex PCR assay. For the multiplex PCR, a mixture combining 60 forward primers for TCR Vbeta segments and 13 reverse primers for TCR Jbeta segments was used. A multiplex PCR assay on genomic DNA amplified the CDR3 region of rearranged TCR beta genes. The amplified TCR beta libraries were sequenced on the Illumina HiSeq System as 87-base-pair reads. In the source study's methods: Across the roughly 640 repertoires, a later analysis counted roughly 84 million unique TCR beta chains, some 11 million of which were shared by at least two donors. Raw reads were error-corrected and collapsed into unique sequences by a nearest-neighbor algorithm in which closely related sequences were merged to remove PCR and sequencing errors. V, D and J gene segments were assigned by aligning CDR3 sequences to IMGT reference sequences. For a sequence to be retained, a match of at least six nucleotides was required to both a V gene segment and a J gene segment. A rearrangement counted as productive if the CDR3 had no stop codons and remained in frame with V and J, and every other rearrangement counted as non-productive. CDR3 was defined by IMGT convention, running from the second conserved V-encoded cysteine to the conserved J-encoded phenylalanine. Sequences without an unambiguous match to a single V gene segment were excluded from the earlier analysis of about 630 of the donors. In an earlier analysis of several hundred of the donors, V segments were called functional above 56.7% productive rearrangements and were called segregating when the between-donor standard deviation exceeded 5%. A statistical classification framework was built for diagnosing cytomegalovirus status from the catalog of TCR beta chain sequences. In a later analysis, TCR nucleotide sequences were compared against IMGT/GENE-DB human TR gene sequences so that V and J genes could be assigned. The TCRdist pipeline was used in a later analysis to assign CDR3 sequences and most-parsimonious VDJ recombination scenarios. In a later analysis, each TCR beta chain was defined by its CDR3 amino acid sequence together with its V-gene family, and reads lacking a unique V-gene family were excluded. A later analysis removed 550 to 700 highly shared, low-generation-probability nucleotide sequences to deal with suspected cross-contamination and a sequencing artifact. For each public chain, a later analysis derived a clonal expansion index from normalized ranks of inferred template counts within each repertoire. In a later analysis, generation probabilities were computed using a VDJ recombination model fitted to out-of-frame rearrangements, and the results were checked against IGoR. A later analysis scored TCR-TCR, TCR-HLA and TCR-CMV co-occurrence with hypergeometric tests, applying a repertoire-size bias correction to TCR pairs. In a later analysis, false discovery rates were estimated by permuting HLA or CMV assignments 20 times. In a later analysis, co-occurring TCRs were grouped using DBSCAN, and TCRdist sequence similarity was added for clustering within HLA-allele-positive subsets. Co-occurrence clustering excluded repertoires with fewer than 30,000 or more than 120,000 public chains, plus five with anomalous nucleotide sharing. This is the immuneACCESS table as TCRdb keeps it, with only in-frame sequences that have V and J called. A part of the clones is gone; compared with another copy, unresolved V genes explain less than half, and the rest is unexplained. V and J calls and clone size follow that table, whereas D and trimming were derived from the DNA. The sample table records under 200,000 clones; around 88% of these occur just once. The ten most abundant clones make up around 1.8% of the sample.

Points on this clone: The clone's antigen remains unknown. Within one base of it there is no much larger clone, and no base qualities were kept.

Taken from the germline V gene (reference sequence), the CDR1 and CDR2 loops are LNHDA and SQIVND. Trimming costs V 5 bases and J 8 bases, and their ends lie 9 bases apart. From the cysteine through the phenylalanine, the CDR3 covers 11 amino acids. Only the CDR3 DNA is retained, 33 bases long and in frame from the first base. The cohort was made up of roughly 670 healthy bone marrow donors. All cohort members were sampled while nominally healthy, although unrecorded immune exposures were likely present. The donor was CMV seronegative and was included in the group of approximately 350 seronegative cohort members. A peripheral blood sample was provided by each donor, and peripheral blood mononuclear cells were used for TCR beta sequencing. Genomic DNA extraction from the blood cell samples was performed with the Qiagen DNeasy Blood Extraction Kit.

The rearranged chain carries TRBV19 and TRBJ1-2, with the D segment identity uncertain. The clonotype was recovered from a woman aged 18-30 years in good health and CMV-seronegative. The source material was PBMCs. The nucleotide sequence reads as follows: TGTGCCAGTAGTGGATCCGGGGGCTACACCTTC. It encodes CASSGSGGYTF.